The rows below give T cell receptor beta chains drawn from one sample of a study of T cell responses to AZD1222 COVID-19 vaccine. Assay: immunoSEQ multiplex PCR; the TCRdb copy retains only in-frame clones and omits some. This repertoire shows about 150,000 clones, approximately 86% found once; its top ten account for 6.9%. Sequenced here: peripheral blood, sampled after recovery from COVID-19. These receptors originate from an adult who had recovered from COVID-19. Both conserved end residues are part of each CDR3. Each record gives: V gene, CDR3 protein.

>TRBV19
CASTLGPNTEAFF
>TRBV6-5
CASWLGGGYEQYF
>TRBV5-1
CASSLAASGSADTQYF
>TRBV5-1
CASSQGDPSYGYTF
>TRBV9
CASSVSHSASALTNEQFF
>TRBV20-1
CSASGAGAPGTGELFF
>TRBV4-1
CASSQVGGGAKNIQYF
>TRBV19
CASSQGHGAQETQYF
>TRBV7-6
CASSPFAGMNTEAFF
>TRBV6-5
CASRRHRENTEAFF
>TRBV2
CASRVPGAQRSYGYTF
>TRBV2
CASSGVESFNEKLFF
>TRBV11-2
CASSFSQNEKLFF
>TRBV5-8
CASSLEGRGNEKLFF
>TRBV24-1
CATSIADTQYF
>TRBV12-3/TRBV12-4
CASGGGWGYGYTF
>TRBV29-1
CSVSDRGREKLFF
>TRBV28
CATSGNRGLTEAFF
>TRBV14
CASSQVTGGDGYTF
>TRBV7-9
CASSLGGPDTQYF
>TRBV7-9
CASSSLWTGSGNTIYF
>TRBV3-1/TRBV3-2
CASSQSGRDYTF
>TRBV2
CASSAAGTGDSTEAFF
>TRBV27
CASSYRQGVGGYTF
>TRBV25-1
CASSRTGRGTEAFF
>TRBV29-1
CSVDSGGFGTGELFF
>TRBV14
CASSRTGAFNTGELFF
>TRBV28
CASSLLAGGPYEQYF
>TRBV28
CASSSGGSNYGYTF
>TRBV27
CASSPGAASSYEQYF
>TRBV14
CASSQGADQPQHF
>TRBV10-1
CASSESGTSEETQYF
>TRBV4-3
CASSQTLNTEAFF
>TRBV4-1
CASSQASKQYF
>TRBV28
CASTVRWGVGETQYF
>TRBV5-4
CASSLRLPSQGGDTEAFF